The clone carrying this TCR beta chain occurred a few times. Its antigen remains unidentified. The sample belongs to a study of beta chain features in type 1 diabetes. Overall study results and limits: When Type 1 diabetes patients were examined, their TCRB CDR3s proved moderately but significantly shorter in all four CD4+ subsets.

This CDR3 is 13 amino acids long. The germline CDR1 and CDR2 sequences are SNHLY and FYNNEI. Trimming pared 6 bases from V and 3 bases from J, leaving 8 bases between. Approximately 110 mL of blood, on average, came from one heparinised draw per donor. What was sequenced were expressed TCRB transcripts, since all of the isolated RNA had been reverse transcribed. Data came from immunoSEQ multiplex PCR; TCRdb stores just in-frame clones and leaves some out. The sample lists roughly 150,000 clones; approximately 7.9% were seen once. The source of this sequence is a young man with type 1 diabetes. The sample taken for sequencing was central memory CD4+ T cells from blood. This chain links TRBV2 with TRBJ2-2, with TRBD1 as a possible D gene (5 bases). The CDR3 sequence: CASRSRDTGELFF. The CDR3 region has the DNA TGTGCCAGCAGGAGCAGGGACACCGGGGAGCTGTTTTTT. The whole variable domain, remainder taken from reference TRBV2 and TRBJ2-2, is EPEVTQTPSHQVTQMGQEVILRCVPISNHLYFYWYRQILGQKVEFLVSFYNNEISEKSEIFDDQFSVERPDGSNFTLKIRSTKLEDSAMYFCASRSRDTGELFFGEGSRLTVL.